This T cell receptor (beta chain) emerged from a study of cytomegalovirus exposure and HLA in healthy donors. The PCR contained 60 Vbeta and 13 Jbeta primers. Some clones are missing from TCRdb's copy, which holds only in-frame ones; the method was immunoSEQ multiplex PCR. The table has some 160,000 clones, around 78% seen once. The CDR3 extends over 15 amino acids. Between the trimmed V and J ends, which lost 5 bases and 6 bases, there was a span of 19 bases. CDR1 and CDR2 from the germline V gene are SNHLY and FYNNEI. The chain couples TRBV2 to TRBJ2-5, with D perhaps matching TRBD1 (5 bases). The sequence derives from a woman aged 40 to 50 in good health and CMV-seropositive. The sample was PBMCs. CDR3 coding DNA: TGTGCCAGCAGTATTGGACATGGCAGTATTAAGACCCAGTACTTC. Its translation is CASSIGHGSIKTQYF.